This T cell receptor (beta chain) came from a study of T cell responses to AZD1222 COVID-19 vaccine. Study-level results: A mostly white British donor set with more females was recruited, and clonal diversity was possibly underestimated. Vaccination with two AZD1222 doses was followed by a rise in Spike-specific TCR breadth and depth.

Some clones are missing from TCRdb's copy, which holds only in-frame ones; the method was immunoSEQ multiplex PCR. The data contain 120,000 or so clones, roughly 87% of them singletons. Worth noting for this clone: Its matching antigen is unknown.

V shed 2 bases and J shed 3 bases, with 11 bases lying between them. Germline V lookup: CDR1 MNHNS, CDR2 SASEGT. The CDR3 is made up of 14 amino acids. The sample was peripheral blood, taken on day 0 of AZD1222 vaccination. The chain uses TRBV6-1 and TRBJ2-7, with a tentative D call TRBD2 (7 bases). The sequence came from an adult in good health. CDR3 protein: CASSEWGGHYEQYF. The CDR3 DNA sequence: TGTGCCAGCAGTGAATGGGGGGGCCACTACGAGCAGTACTTC.